This TCR beta chain was captured in a study of beta chain features in type 1 diabetes. Points from the study as a whole: Patients with Type 1 diabetes showed moderately but significantly shorter TCRB CDR3s in all four CD4+ subsets.

Concerning this clone itself: Its target is not known.

Expressed TCRB transcripts got sequenced, as all isolated RNA was reverse transcribed. Produced via immunoSEQ multiplex PCR; TCRdb's table is partial and in-frame only. Of about 620,000 clones in the sample, roughly a sixth were seen once. On average, the one heparinised blood draw given by each donor was around 110 mL. CD45RO/CCR7/CD25/CD127/CD95/CD27 sorting isolated CD4+ naive, central memory, regulatory and stem cell-like memory cells. The sequenced sample consisted of naive CD4+ T cells from blood. This clonotype originated in a man between 18 and 35 years old in good health.

The CDR3, as DNA: TGTGCCAGCAGCGTGTCAGGGACGGGCTACACCTTC. Translating it yields CASSVSGTGYTF. V and J are TRBV9 and TRBJ1-2, with D maybe TRBD1 (5 bases). V shed 2 bases and J shed 8 bases, with 10 bases lying between them. In germline, CDR1 is SGDLS, CDR2 YYNGEE. There are 12 residues in the CDR3.